Below, 22 T cell receptor beta chains from the same sample are listed, as sequenced in a study of blood T cell repertoires in COVID-19. The assay was immunoSEQ multiplex PCR, and TCRdb's table has in-frame clones only and misses some. The table has roughly 200,000 clones, under 90% seen once. The source material was PBMCs or T cells enriched from blood (not recorded which). These receptors originate from a woman in her twenties or thirties with acute COVID-19.

V and J are TRBV6-1 and TRBJ2-7; D is possibly TRBD1 (5 bases). Germline V gene sequence: CDR1 MNHNS, CDR2 SASEGT. Between the trimmed V and J ends, which lost 0 bases and 2 bases, there was a span of 11 bases. The CDR3 length is 15 residues. CDR3: CASSEARATAYEQYF. CDR3 coding DNA: TGTGCCAGCAGTGAAGCACGTGCGACAGCCTACGAGCAGTACTTC.

The chain is built from TRBV18 and TRBJ1-6; D is possibly TRBD1 (5 bases). Germline V gives CDR1 KGHSH, CDR2 LQKENI. CDR3 size: 15 residues. Trimming shortened V by 2 bases and J by 8 bases, and 13 bases separated the two germline ends. Written as DNA, the CDR3 is TGTGCCAGCTCACCAGGCCCAGGGAGGGATTCACCCCTCCACTTT. This encodes CASSPGPGRDSPLHF.

This clone was found a few times. The chain carries TRBV12-3 or TRBV12-4 and TRBJ1-2, with D possibly matching TRBD1 (5 bases). The CDR3 is made up of 13 amino acids. The V and J ends lost 3 bases and 7 bases respectively, with 12 bases between them. The CDR3 DNA sequence: TGTGCCAGCAGTTTTTGGGGCAAGGCTGGCTACACCTTC. It translates to CASSFWGKAGYTF.

The chain combines TRBV27 with TRBJ2-7; a possible D gene is TRBD2 (5 bases). The CDR3 totals 14 residues. Germline CDR1 and CDR2: MNHEY and SMNVEV (reference sequence). The V end was cut by 2 bases, the J end by 2 bases, with 10 bases between. CDR3 region: CASSLVGRAYEQYF. The CDR3 coding sequence is TGTGCCAGCAGTTTAGTAGGGAGAGCCTACGAGCAGTACTTC.

The V call is TRBV5-5, the J call TRBJ2-3, with TRBD1 as a possible D gene (6 bases). CDR1 and CDR2 from the germline V gene are SGHKS and YYEKEE (reference sequence). Deletions cut 4 bases from V and 2 bases from J, with 14 bases between. The CDR3 loop spans 15 amino acids. CDR3 residues: CASSLGAGHTDTQYF. The CDR3 nucleotides are TGTGCCAGCAGCCTGGGGGCGGGCCACACAGATACGCAGTATTTT.

Details on this clone: The sample contains more than one DNA sequence encoding this CDR3. The gene calls are TRBV29-1 and TRBJ2-3, with TRBD2 identical over 7 bases. With 6 bases clipped from V and 1 base from J, the junction kept 4 bases outside the gene matches. The CDR3 runs 13 residues. In germline, CDR1 is SQVTM, CDR2 ANQGSEA. In nucleotides, the CDR3 is TGCAGCGTGAGGGCGGGGGGCACAGATACGCAGTATTTT. Translated: CSVRAGGTDTQYF.

V usage is TRBV18 and J usage is TRBJ1-3, with D tentatively TRBD1 (6 bases). The V end lost 3 bases, the J end lost 0 bases, and 15 bases lay between the germline ends. Per the germline V gene, CDR1 is KGHSH and CDR2 is LQKENI. This CDR3 spans 17 amino acids. This CDR3 reads CASSPIQGSSSGNTIYF. In DNA, the CDR3 is TGTGCCAGCTCACCCATACAGGGCTCCTCCTCTGGAAACACCATATATTTT.

The CDR3 bases are TGTGCCAGCAGGGGGGGAGATGAGCAGTTCTTC. Translation: CASRGGDEQFF. The chain joins TRBV7-2 to TRBJ2-1; tentative D call: TRBD2 (6 bases). There are 11 residues in the CDR3. CDR1 and CDR2 (germline): SGHTA, FQGNSA. V lost 6 bases, J lost 8 bases, and 8 bases lay in between.

This clone was recorded a few times. The genes are TRBV7-2 and TRBJ1-1; D ambiguous. Trimming removed 3 bases from V and 1 base from J, with 9 bases in between. The CDR3 consists of 14 residues. Germline assignment: CDR1 SGHTA and CDR2 FQGNSA. CDR3 sequence reads: CASSLRAGNTEAFF. In nucleotides, the CDR3 is TGTGCCAGCAGCTTGAGGGCAGGGAACACTGAAGCTTTCTTT.

The chain uses TRBV9 and TRBJ2-7, with 12 bases matching TRBD1. This CDR3 contains 14 residues. Trimming at V came to 0 bases and at J to 9 bases, leaving 4 bases not matched to a gene. CDR1 and CDR2 (germline): SGDLS, YYNGEE. The CDR3 DNA follows: TGTGCCAGCAGCGTAGGGGACAGGGGGCCGTGGCAGTACTTC. This codes for CASSVGDRGPWQYF.

The J gene is TRBJ2-1, the V gene TRBV9, with D possibly matching TRBD1 (5 bases). Trimming took 2 bases from V and 5 from J, leaving 11 bases between them. Germline-derived CDR1 and CDR2 are SGDLS and YYNGEE. This CDR3 region has 14 residues. CDR3: CASSVGRGDNEQFF. Written as DNA, the CDR3 is TGTGCCAGCAGCGTTGGAAGGGGCGACAATGAGCAGTTCTTC.

The chain couples TRBV5-8 to TRBJ1-1; 7 bases match TRBD1. The germline V gene encodes CDR1 SGHTS and CDR2 YDEGEE. The CDR3 runs 14 residues. The ends lost 3 bases at V and 2 bases at J; junction bases unmatched: 4. Here the CDR3 DNA reads TGTGCCAGCAGCTCGTGGACAGGTAACACTGAAGCTTTCTTT. This codes for CASSSWTGNTEAFF.

A few counts support this clone. This sequence joins TRBV2 and TRBJ1-4, with 7 bases identical to TRBD1. Germline-derived CDR1 and CDR2 are SNHLY and FYNNEI. The CDR3 has 14 amino acids. J lost 8 bases, V lost 1 base, and 4 bases had no gene match. CDR3 coding DNA: TGTGCCAGCAGTGAAGGGACAGGTCGGGAAAAACTGTTTTTT. Translated, it gives CASSEGTGREKLFF. The full variable domain, in which reference TRBV2 and TRBJ1-4 provide the parts outside the CDR3, is EPEVTQTPSHQVTQMGQEVILRCVPISNHLYFYWYRQILGQKVEFLVSFYNNEISEKSEIFDDQFSVERPDGSNFTLKIRSTKLEDSAMYFCASSEGTGREKLFFGSGTQLSVL.

The rearrangement joins TRBV6-5 to TRBJ2-7; 10 bases are shared with TRBD1. Per germline, CDR1 MNHEY and CDR2 SVGAGI. The CDR3 is 13 residues long. Germline trimming cut 5 bases from V and 6 bases from J; bases unmatched to any gene: 4. The CDR3: CASSRDRGVEQYF. Written as DNA, the CDR3 is TGTGCCAGCAGTCGGGACAGGGGTGTCGAGCAGTACTTC.

The rearrangement uses TRBV24-1 and TRBJ2-7; TRBD2 matches 8 bases. The J segment lost 4 bases and the V segment lost 3 bases, leaving 7 bases of the junction unmatched. Germline assignment: CDR1 KGHDR and CDR2 SFDVKD. The CDR3 covers 15 residues. CDR3: CATSDTRSGGYEQYF. Here the CDR3 DNA reads TGTGCCACCAGTGATACCCGATCGGGGGGGTACGAGCAGTACTTC.

This clone has a handful of counts. The CDR3 is CASSSGQILKTQYF. The DNA for the CDR3 is TGTGCCAGCAGCTCGGGACAGATTTTAAAGACCCAGTACTTC. The V and J genes are TRBV7-9 and TRBJ2-5, with 7 positions matching TRBD1. CDR3 size: 14 residues. V dropped 4 bases and J dropped 6; count of bases not matched to a gene: 8. The V gene's germline CDR1 is SEHNR and CDR2 FQNEAQ (reference sequence).

The rearrangement joins TRBV2 to TRBJ1-1; D unclear. CDR3 length equals 14 residues. Germline V lookup: CDR1 SNHLY, CDR2 FYNNEI. Trimming took off 3 bases at V and 1 base at J, with 9 bases between the two ends. The CDR3 region is CASSERRANTEAFF. The CDR3 bases are TGTGCCAGCAGTGAGAGGAGGGCGAACACTGAAGCTTTCTTT.

The chain combines TRBV2 with TRBJ2-5, with D perhaps matching TRBD2 (5 bases). This CDR3 region has 15 residues. Germline loops: CDR1 SNHLY, CDR2 FYNNEI. V shed 3 bases and J shed 5 bases, with 16 bases lying between them. In DNA form, the CDR3 reads TGTGCCAGCAGTGAGGCAGGAGGCAATGGGGAGACCCAGTACTTC. Translation gives CASSEAGGNGETQYF.

V usage is TRBV21-1 and J usage is TRBJ2-1; the DNA was not compared with TRBD1, the D call given in the table. TRBV21-1 is described as a pseudogene. CDR3 length: 16 residues. CDR3 DNA sequence: TGTGCCAGCAGCAAAGATTGGGGGACAGGCTACAATGAGCAGTTCTTC. This gives the protein CASSKDWGTGYNEQFF.

The gene calls are TRBV10-3 and TRBJ1-5; D is uncertain. Per germline, CDR1 ENHRY and CDR2 SYGVKD. This CDR3 spans 14 amino acids. V dropped 2 bases and J dropped 2 bases, with 7 bases sitting between them. CDR3 coding DNA: TGTGCCATCAGTGAGGTCGCGGGCAATCAGCCCCAGCATTTT. As protein: CAISEVAGNQPQHF.

The chain recombines TRBV7-9 with TRBJ2-7; 7 bases are shared with TRBD2. This CDR3 is built from 12 residues. Germline CDR1 reads SEHNR; CDR2 reads FQNEAQ (reference sequence). V was clipped by 11 bases and J by 3 bases; unmatched bases: 7. CDR3 in amino acids: CAGGGSLYEQYF. The CDR3 DNA reads TGTGCCGGGGGAGGGTCTCTCTACGAGCAGTACTTC. Supplemented by reference TRBV7-9 and TRBJ2-7, the full variable domain reads DTGVSQNPRHKITKRGQNVTFRCDPISEHNRLYWYRQTLGQGPEFLTYFQNEAQLEKSRLLSDRFSAERPKGSFSTLEIQRTEQGDSAMYLCAGGGSLYEQYFGPGTRLTVT.

On this clone: An end of the junction differs from the germline gene, which may be a read error. The chain carries TRBV30 and TRBJ2-1; D possibly matches TRBD1 or TRBD2 (5 bases each). Germline CDR1 GTSNPN, CDR2 SVGIG (reference sequence). The CDR3 length is 13 residues. CDR3 nucleotide sequence: TGTGCCTGGGGGGACGAGGGCAAGTCCCCCCAACTCTTC. Its translation is CAWGDEGKSPQLF.